The present TCR beta chain was sequenced within a study of shared clonotypes between healthy human individuals. Background on the study: The study used three CD4 naive, three CD4 memory, two CD8 naive and one CD8 memory plate per donor.

Sequenced by immunoSEQ multiplex PCR; TCRdb stores in-frame clones only, minus some. The sample shows 600,000 to 800,000 clones, 72% of them seen only once. CDR1 is SGDLS and CDR2 is YYNGEE in the germline V gene. Between the trimmed V and J ends, which lost 2 bases and 10 bases, there was a span of 16 bases. This CDR3 has 14 amino acids. Sequences were obtained from memory CD4+ T cells sorted from blood. Subset specified: CD45RA-negative fraction. The J gene is TRBJ2-1, the V gene TRBV9, with D tentatively TRBD2 (5 bases). The receptor comes from a woman in her 30s in good health. This chain's CDR3 is CASSVLKEPGEQFF. The DNA for the CDR3 is TGTGCCAGCAGCGTCCTAAAGGAACCGGGGGAGCAGTTCTTC.